The entry that follows covers one TCR beta chain sequence. This table comes from immunoSEQ multiplex PCR, and its TCRdb copy is limited to in-frame clones, with some not included. The repertoire has about 170,000 clones, around 80% of them found once; the top ten carry around 17%. The data were taken from a study of blood T cell repertoires in COVID-19. The CDR3 loop spans 15 amino acids. The J segment lost 4 bases and the V segment lost 0 bases, leaving 4 bases of the junction unmatched. Germline assignment: CDR1 SGHTA and CDR2 FQGNSA. Sequencing was carried out using PBMCs or T cells enriched from blood (not recorded which). The chain uses TRBV7-2 and TRBJ2-7; 9 nucleotides align to TRBD2. The sequence was obtained from a woman aged 65 to 85 in a cohort exposed to, infected with or recovered from COVID-19 (not recorded which). The CDR3 here is CASSLALAGLYEQYF. CDR3 in DNA: TGTGCCAGCAGCTTAGCGCTAGCGGGACTTTACGAGCAGTACTTC. Together with reference TRBV7-2 and TRBJ2-7, the CDR3 gives the full variable domain: GAGVSQSPSNKVTEKGKDVELRCDPISGHTALYWYRQSLGQGLEFLIYFQGNSAPDKSGLPSDRFSAERTGGSVSTLTIQRTQQEDSAVYLCASSLALAGLYEQYFGPGTRLTVT.